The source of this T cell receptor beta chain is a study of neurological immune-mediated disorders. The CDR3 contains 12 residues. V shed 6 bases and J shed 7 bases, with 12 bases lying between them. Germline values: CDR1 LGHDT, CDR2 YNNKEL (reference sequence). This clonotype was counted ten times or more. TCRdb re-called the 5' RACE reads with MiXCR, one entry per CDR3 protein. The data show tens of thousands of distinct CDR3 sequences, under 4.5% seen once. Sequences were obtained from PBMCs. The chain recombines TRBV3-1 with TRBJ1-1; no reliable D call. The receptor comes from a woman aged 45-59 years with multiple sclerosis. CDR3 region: CASSGRFGEAFF. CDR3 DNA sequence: TGTGCCAGCAGTGGACGGTTTGGTGAAGCTTTCTTT.